This entry describes one T cell receptor beta chain. The antigen remains undetermined. The germline V gene encodes CDR1 MGHRA and CDR2 YSYEKL. The CDR3 totals 15 residues. The trim removed 3 bases at V and 2 bases at J, leaving 6 bases unmatched. PCR used 60 Vbeta primers and 13 Jbeta primers. Clones were sequenced by immunoSEQ multiplex PCR, and TCRdb holds only the in-frame ones, with some missing. This listing includes 65,000 to 85,000 clones. This record comes from a study of cytomegalovirus exposure and HLA in healthy donors. Study findings and constraints: Accurate prediction of most subjects' HLA-A and HLA-B alleles from TCR beta sequences was reported.

The sequencing input was PBMCs. The TCR comes from a female donor in good health and CMV-seropositive. The chain has TRBV4-1 and TRBJ2-7; TRBD1 agrees at 8 bases. The CDR3 region is CASSHSDRGAYEQYF. CDR3 bases: TGCGCCAGCAGCCACTCCGACAGGGGAGCCTACGAGCAGTACTTC.